The 25 T cell receptor beta chains below all came from one sample that was sequenced in a study of beta chain features in type 1 diabetes. Findings and caveats of the study: TCRB CDR3s were moderately but significantly shorter in Type 1 diabetes patients in all four CD4+ subsets.

Expressed TCRB transcripts were sequenced, since all the RNA that had been isolated was reverse transcribed. The data were produced by immunoSEQ multiplex PCR, yet TCRdb's version contains in-frame clones alone and is incomplete. The data contain roughly 400,000 clones, around 10% of them seen just once; the ten biggest clones take up over 0.45%. No antigen has been identified for these receptors. Sequencing input: central memory CD4+ T cells from blood. Receptors originate from a man aged 30-40 years with type 1 diabetes.

This clone was seen many times. The chain employs TRBV7-2 and TRBJ2-7; 10 bases align to TRBD2. Trimming cost V 2 bases and J 0 bases; bases outside gene matches: 1. Germline V gene data show CDR1 as SGHTA and CDR2 as FQGNSA. CDR3 size: 15 residues. The CDR3 region is CASSLSGRGSYEQYF. The DNA of the CDR3 is TGTGCCAGCAGCTTAAGCGGGAGGGGCTCCTACGAGCAGTACTTC.

This clone was detected a few times. The chain uses TRBV10-2 and TRBJ1-2, with D unresolved. The CDR3 loop spans 13 amino acids. V shed 3 bases and J shed 5 bases, with 10 bases lying between them. Germline V gene lookup returns CDR1 WSHSY and CDR2 SAAADI. In DNA, the CDR3 is TGCGCCAGCAGTGAAGGAGGGCCTTATGGCTACACCTTC. Its translation is CASSEGGPYGYTF.

The rearrangement joins TRBV28 to TRBJ2-7; D is ambiguous. The ends were cut back, 6 bases at V and 0 bases at J, with 12 bases in the middle. The CDR3 covers 14 residues. Germline values: CDR1 MDHEN, CDR2 SYDVKM. The CDR3 nucleotides are TGTGCCAGCAGCTCGGGTGGGTACTCCTACGAGCAGTACTTC. This translates into CASSSGGYSYEQYF.

A few counts support this clone. The chain employs TRBV10-3 and TRBJ2-7; TRBD1 is a possible D gene (6 bases). From germline, CDR1 is ENHRY and CDR2 SYGVKD. V gave up 9 bases and J gave up 2 bases, with 17 bases separating them. This CDR3 has 14 residues. The CDR3 protein is CAISTGTPAYEQYF. CDR3 in DNA: TGTGCCATTTCAACCGGGACACCCGCCTACGAGCAGTACTTC.

This chain connects TRBV7-2 to TRBJ2-1, with 9 positions matching TRBD2. This CDR3 has 15 amino acids. In germline, CDR1 is SGHTA, CDR2 FQGNSA. V lost 3 bases, J lost 8 bases, and 8 bases stayed unmatched. As DNA, the CDR3 is TGTGCCAGCAGCTTCATAGCGGGAGCGGGCCATGAGCAGTTCTTC. It yields the protein CASSFIAGAGHEQFF.

This clone was found a few times. The chain uses TRBV7-9 and TRBJ1-2, with D uncertain. CDR3 length: 16 residues. Germline loops: CDR1 SEHNR, CDR2 FQNEAQ (reference sequence). Trimming shortened V by 7 bases and J by 2 bases, and 20 bases separated the two germline ends. The CDR3 sequence is CASMNGGGSVNYGYTF. The CDR3 DNA reads as TGTGCCAGCATGAACGGAGGAGGCAGTGTAAACTATGGCTACACCTTC.

There are a few counts of this clone. This chain joins TRBV28 and TRBJ2-7, with 8 bases that match TRBD1. Germline trimming cut 6 bases from V and 4 bases from J; bases unmatched to any gene: 5. The CDR3 runs to 13 residues. Germline CDR1 MDHEN, CDR2 SYDVKM. This chain's CDR3 is CASRSGGSYEQYF. The CDR3, as DNA: TGTGCCAGCAGGTCAGGGGGCAGTTACGAGCAGTACTTC.

This clone has just a few counts. The chain couples TRBV19 to TRBJ1-5; tentatively, D is TRBD1 (5 bases). The length of the CDR3 is 15 residues. V was trimmed by 2 bases and J by 6 bases, leaving 14 bases between them. Germline loops: CDR1 LNHDA, CDR2 SQIVND (reference sequence). CDR3 nucleotides: TGTGCCAGTAGTATATTACCAGGGAGGGCTCAGCCCCAGCATTTT. It translates to CASSILPGRAQPQHF.

The chain links TRBV6-6 to TRBJ1-2, with TRBD1 as a possible D gene (5 bases). The V end was cut by 2 bases, the J end by 8 bases, with 12 bases between. The CDR3 sequence is 13 residues long. Germline assignment: CDR1 MNHNY and CDR2 SVGAGI (reference sequence). This chain's CDR3 is CASSYVGAGGYTF. Here the CDR3 DNA reads TGTGCCAGCAGTTACGTAGGGGCAGGGGGCTACACCTTC.

This clone was observed a handful of times. The gene calls are TRBV25-1 and TRBJ2-7; D ambiguous. CDR1 and CDR2 from the germline V gene are MGHDK and SYGVNS. The CDR3 has 13 residues. Trimming left V 2 bases short and J 2 bases short, with 7 bases between. This CDR3 reads CASSEVSAYEQYF. The DNA of the CDR3 is TGTGCCAGCAGTGAAGTGTCGGCCTACGAGCAGTACTTC.

The chain is built from TRBV7-8 and TRBJ2-1; D remains ambiguous. The CDR3 loop spans 18 amino acids. The V gene lost 0 bases and the J gene lost 0 bases, with 15 bases spanning the gap. Germline values: CDR1 SGHVS, CDR2 FQNEAQ. For the CDR3, the DNA is TGTGCCAGCAGCTTAGCGACCCCCCGAGGTTTCTCCTACAATGAGCAGTTCTTC. Translated: CASSLATPRGFSYNEQFF.

The table lists this clone with a few counts. The chain links TRBV5-1 to TRBJ1-1; D may be TRBD1 (6 bases). V was cut by 3 bases and J by 1 base, with 13 bases left in between. The CDR3 loop spans 15 amino acids. The germline CDR1 and CDR2 sequences are SGHRS and YFSETQ. DNA of the CDR3: TGCGCCAGCAGCTCAGGGGATAGGGCGAACACTGAAGCTTTCTTT. Translation gives CASSSGDRANTEAFF.

This clone was seen a few times. J is TRBJ1-4 and V is TRBV11-2; no clear D gene. Germline values: CDR1 SGHAT, CDR2 FQNNGV. The V end lost 1 base, the J end lost 7 bases, and 4 bases lay between the germline ends. The CDR3 extends over 12 amino acids. CDR3 in DNA: TGTGCCAGCAGCTTAGCGGGTGAAAAACTGTTTTTT. Protein: CASSLAGEKLFF.

This clone was counted only a few times. The genes are TRBV30 and TRBJ2-5, with 12 positions matching TRBD2. CDR3 length: 13 residues. V was clipped by 2 bases and J by 7 bases; unmatched bases: 2. The V gene's germline CDR1 is GTSNPN and CDR2 SVGIG (reference sequence). DNA for the CDR3: TGTGCCTGGAGTCCGACTAGCGGGAGGACCCAGTACTTC. As protein: CAWSPTSGRTQYF. The entire variable domain, with the rest obtained from reference TRBV30 and TRBJ2-5, is as follows: SQTIHQWPATLVQPVGSPLSLECTVEGTSNPNLYWYRQAAGRGLQLLFYSVGIGQISSEVPQNLSASRPQDRQFILSSKKLLLSDSGFYLCAWSPTSGRTQYFGPGTRLLVL.

This clone was recorded a few times. This same CDR3 is encoded by further DNA sequences in the sample. V gene TRBV30 combines with J gene TRBJ2-5; no clear D. Germline loops: CDR1 GTSNPN, CDR2 SVGIG (reference sequence). The CDR3 runs to 11 residues. Trimming took 0 bases from V and 5 from J, leaving 4 bases between them. The CDR3 is CAWSVRETQYF. In DNA form, the CDR3 reads TGTGCCTGGAGTGTACGCGAGACCCAGTACTTC.

CDR3 sequence (DNA): TGTGCCAGCAGGTTTGGGGGGACCGGGGAGCTGTTTTTT. Translating it yields CASRFGGTGELFF. The V call is TRBV2, the J call TRBJ2-2; a possible D gene is TRBD2 (6 bases). The CDR3 length is 13 residues. V lost 6 bases, J lost 5 bases, and 10 bases lay in between. Germline-derived CDR1 and CDR2 are SNHLY and FYNNEI.

This clone was seen a handful of times. This clone may be a read error of a much larger clone one base away. J is TRBJ2-2 and V is TRBV28; a possible D gene is TRBD2 (6 bases). The CDR3 runs to 13 residues. The V end was cut by 8 bases, the J end by 0 bases, with 7 bases between. Germline V gene data show CDR1 as MDHEN and CDR2 as SYDVKM. The CDR3 nucleotides read TGTGCCAGCGGGACTGCGAACACCGGGGAGCTGTTTTTT. Translated, it gives CASGTANTGELFF.

This clone was recorded at least ten times. Relative to the germline gene, one junction end is altered; a read error may explain this. The chain couples TRBV7-7 to TRBJ2-2; 9 bases are a match to TRBD2. The germline CDR1 and CDR2 sequences are SSHAT and FNYEAQ (reference sequence). This CDR3 spans 16 amino acids. CDR3 nucleotide sequence: TGTGCTAGCAGCCCAGGGGTGGGGACTAGCCTCGGGGAGCTGTTTTTT. Translated, it gives CASSPGVGTSLGELFF.

This clone has just a few counts. V and J are TRBV5-1 and TRBJ2-3; tentatively, D is TRBD2 (6 bases). This CDR3 comprises 14 residues. Germline V gene sequence: CDR1 SGHRS, CDR2 YFSETQ. Deletions cut 2 bases from V and 5 bases from J, with 12 bases between. In DNA form, the CDR3 reads TGCGCCAGCAGCTTAGGGACTGTTAAAGATACGCAGTATTTT. This gives the protein CASSLGTVKDTQYF. The full variable domain, its missing parts supplied by reference TRBV5-1 and TRBJ2-3, is KAGVTQTPRYLIKTRGQQVTLSCSPISGHRSVSWYQQTPGQGLQFLFEYFSETQRNKGNFPGRFSGRQFSNSRSEMNVSTLELGDSALYLCASSLGTVKDTQYFGPGTRLTVL.

This clone has only a few counts. The V and J genes are TRBV7-3 and TRBJ2-7; 14 nucleotides line up with TRBD2. With 5 bases clipped from V and 12 bases from J, the junction kept 9 bases outside the gene matches. The CDR3 consists of 14 residues. From germline, CDR1 is SGHTA and CDR2 FQGTGA. The CDR3 reads CASSPGLAGVSPYF. The CDR3 coding sequence is TGTGCCAGCAGCCCGGGACTAGCGGGAGTGTCTCCGTACTTC.

This clone showed up just a few times. The V and J genes are TRBV27 and TRBJ2-2; 8 nucleotides match TRBD2. There are 19 residues in the CDR3. Trimming removed 1 base from V and 0 bases from J; junction bases left unmatched: 10. Germline loops: CDR1 MNHEY, CDR2 SMNVEV (reference sequence). This CDR3 reads CASSLWDLRRGANTGELFF. The CDR3 DNA reads as TGTGCCAGCAGTTTATGGGATCTAAGGCGGGGGGCGAACACCGGGGAGCTGTTTTTT.

The chain recombines TRBV6-6 with TRBJ2-1; D is possibly TRBD1 or TRBD2 (5 bases each). The CDR3 loop spans 15 amino acids. Per the germline V gene, CDR1 is MNHNY and CDR2 is SVGAGI (reference sequence). The V and J ends lost 5 bases and 1 base respectively, with 12 bases between them. The CDR3 DNA is TGTGCCAGCAGTCAAAGCGGACAATCCTACAATGAGCAGTTCTTC. Encoded protein: CASSQSGQSYNEQFF.

CDR3 sequence: CASSPRQTQYEQYF. The DNA for the CDR3 is TGTGCCAGCTCACCACGGCAGACCCAATACGAGCAGTACTTC. The genes are TRBV18 and TRBJ2-7; no firm D call. The CDR3 has 14 residues. Germline CDR1 KGHSH, CDR2 LQKENI. V shed 1 base and J shed 4 bases, with 11 bases lying between them.

This sequence joins TRBV4-2 and TRBJ2-6; 8 positions agree with TRBD1. Germline assignment: CDR1 LGHNA and CDR2 YNFKEQ. The CDR3 has 18 amino acids. J was trimmed by 2 bases and V by 0 bases; bases with no gene match: 6. Written as DNA, the CDR3 is TGTGCCAGCAGCCAAGATGGACAGGGAGGAGCTGGGGCCAACGTCCTGACTTTC. Translating it yields CASSQDGQGGAGANVLTF.

This chain uses TRBV5-1 with TRBJ1-4; tentative D call: TRBD1 (5 bases). This CDR3 has 15 amino acids. V was cut by 0 bases and J by 7 bases, with 13 bases left in between. CDR1 SGHRS and CDR2 YFSETQ come from the germline V gene. The CDR3 bases are TGCGCCAGCAGCTTGGGGGACTTGACGGGTGAAAAACTGTTTTTT. This translates into CASSLGDLTGEKLFF.